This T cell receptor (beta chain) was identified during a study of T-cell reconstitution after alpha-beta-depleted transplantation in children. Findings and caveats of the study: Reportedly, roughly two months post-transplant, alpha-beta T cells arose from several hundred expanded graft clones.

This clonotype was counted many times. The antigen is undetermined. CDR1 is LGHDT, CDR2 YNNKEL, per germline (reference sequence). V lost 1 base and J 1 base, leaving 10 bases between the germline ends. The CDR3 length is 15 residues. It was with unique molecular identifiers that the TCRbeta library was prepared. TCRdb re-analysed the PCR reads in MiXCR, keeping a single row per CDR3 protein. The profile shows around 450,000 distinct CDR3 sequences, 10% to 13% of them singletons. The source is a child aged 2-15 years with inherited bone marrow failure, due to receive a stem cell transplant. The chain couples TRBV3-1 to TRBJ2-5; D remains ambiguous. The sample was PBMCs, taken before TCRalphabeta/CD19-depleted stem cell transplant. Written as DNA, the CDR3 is TGTGCCAGCAGCCAAGTTCACGGAGCCCAAGAGACCCAGTACTTC. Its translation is CASSQVHGAQETQYF.